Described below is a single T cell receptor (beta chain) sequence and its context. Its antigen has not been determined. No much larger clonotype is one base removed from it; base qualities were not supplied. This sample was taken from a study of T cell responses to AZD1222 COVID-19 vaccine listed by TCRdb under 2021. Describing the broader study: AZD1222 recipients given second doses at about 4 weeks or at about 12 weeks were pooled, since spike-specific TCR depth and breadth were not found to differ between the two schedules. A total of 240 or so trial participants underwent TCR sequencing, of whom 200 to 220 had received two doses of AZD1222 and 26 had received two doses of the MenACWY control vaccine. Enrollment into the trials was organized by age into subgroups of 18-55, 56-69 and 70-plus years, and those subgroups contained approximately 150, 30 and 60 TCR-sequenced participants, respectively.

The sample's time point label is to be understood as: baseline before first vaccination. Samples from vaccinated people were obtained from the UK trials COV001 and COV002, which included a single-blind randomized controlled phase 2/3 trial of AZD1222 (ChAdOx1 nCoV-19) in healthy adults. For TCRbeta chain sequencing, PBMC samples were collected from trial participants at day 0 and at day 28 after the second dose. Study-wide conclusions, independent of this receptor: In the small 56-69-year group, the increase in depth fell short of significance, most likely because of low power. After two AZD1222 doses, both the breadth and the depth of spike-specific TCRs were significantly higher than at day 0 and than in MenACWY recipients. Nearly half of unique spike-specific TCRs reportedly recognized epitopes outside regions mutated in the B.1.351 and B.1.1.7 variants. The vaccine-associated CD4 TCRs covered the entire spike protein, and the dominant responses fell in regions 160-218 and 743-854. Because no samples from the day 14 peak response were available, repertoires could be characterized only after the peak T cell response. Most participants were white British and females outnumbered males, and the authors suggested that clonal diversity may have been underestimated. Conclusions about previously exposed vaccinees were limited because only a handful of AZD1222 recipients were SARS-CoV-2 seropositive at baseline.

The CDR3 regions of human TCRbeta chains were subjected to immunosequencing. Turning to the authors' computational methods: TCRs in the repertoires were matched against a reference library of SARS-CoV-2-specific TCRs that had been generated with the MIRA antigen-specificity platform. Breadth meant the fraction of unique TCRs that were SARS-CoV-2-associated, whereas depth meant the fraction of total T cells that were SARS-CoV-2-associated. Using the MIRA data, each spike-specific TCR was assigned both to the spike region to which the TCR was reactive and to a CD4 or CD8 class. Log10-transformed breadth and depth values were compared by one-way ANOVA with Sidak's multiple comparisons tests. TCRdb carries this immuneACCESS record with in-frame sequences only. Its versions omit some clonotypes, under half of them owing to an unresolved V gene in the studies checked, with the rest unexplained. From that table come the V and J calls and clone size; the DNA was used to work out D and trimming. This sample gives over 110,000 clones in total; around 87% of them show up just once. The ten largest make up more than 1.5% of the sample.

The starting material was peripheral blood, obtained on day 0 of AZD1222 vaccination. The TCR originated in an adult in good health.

The bases are TGTGCCAGTAGTCCTTTACAGGGACTTGGAAACACCATATATTTT. The translation is CASSPLQGLGNTIYF. Recombination connected TRBV19 to TRBJ1-3; TRBD1 could be the D gene, as 6 bases match. The germline ends are 14 bases apart after V is trimmed by 5 bases and J by 3 bases. The CDR3 covers 15 residues, taking in both the cysteine and the phenylalanine. CDR3 DNA only is kept here, 45 bases in frame from base 1. CDR1 and CDR2, per the germline V gene (reference sequence), are LNHDA and SQIVND.